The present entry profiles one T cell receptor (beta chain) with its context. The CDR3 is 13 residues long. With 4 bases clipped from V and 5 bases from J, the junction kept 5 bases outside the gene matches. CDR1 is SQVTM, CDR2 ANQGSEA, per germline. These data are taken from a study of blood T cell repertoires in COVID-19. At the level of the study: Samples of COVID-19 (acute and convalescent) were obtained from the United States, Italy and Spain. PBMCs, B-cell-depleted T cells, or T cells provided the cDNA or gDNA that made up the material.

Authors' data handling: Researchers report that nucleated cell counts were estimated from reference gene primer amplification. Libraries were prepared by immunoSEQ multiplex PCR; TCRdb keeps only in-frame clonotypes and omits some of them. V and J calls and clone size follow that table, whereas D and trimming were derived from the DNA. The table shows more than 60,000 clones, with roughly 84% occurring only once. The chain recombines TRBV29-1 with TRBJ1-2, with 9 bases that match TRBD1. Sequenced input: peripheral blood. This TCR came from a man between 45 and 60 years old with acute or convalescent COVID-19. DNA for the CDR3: TGCAGCGTTGGACGAGGACAGGGGTATGGCTACACCTTC. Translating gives CSVGRGQGYGYTF.